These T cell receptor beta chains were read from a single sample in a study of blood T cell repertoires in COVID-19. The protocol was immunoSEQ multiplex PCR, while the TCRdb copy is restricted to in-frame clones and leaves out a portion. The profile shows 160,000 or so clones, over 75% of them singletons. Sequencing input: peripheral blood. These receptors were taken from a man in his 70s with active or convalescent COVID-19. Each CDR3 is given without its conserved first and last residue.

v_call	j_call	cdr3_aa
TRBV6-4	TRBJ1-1	ASSATSGGTEAF
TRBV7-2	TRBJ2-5	ASSYNRGETQY
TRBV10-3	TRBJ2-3	AISVDGLSTDTQY
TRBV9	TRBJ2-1	ASSEAGGTYNEQF
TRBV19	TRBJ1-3	ASSIEGSSGNTIY
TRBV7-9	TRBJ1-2	ASSLQSVEDGYT
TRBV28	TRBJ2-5	ASSLSSGRLTQY
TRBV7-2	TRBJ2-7	ASSLVRAARYEQY
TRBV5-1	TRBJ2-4	ASSLLTGGNIQY
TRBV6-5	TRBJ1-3	AAQGNSDTIY
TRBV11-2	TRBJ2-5	ASSRDREETQY
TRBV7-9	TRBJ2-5	ASSPGTGQETQY
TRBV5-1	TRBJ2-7	ASKVAGSYEQY
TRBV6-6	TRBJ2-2	ASSYEGGGHTGELF
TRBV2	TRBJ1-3	ASSKGQGLSGNTIY
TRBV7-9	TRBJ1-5	ASSSGGGNQPQH
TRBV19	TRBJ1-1	ASSTAAGVPPEAF
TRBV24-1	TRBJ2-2	ATTLGNTGELF
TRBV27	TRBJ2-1	ASHPGGGGFRNEQF
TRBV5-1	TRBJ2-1	ASSLTGTRDIHEQF
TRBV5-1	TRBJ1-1	ASSPRGGINTEAF
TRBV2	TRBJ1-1	ASSAQVNTEAF
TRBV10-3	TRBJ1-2	AITNSLGALGYT
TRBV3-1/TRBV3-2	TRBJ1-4	ASSQSEGRWEKLF
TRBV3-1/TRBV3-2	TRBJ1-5	ASSQDRLAGAQH
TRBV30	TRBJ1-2	AWAALFPGTDYGYT
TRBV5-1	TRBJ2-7	ASSSLGGGHPAYEQY
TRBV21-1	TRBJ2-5	ASSKGYFISSENQETQY
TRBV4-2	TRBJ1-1	ASSQPGQLNTEAF
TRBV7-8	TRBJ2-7	ASSLGLIYEQY
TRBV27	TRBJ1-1	ASSLQVDAEAF
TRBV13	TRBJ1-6	ASSLGHQDGQSYNSPLH
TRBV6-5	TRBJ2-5	ASSLSGEWETQY
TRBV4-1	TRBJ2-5	ASSRDTTGQETQY
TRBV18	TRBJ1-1	ASSPLQGEAF
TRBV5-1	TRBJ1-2	ASSLQGAGGYT
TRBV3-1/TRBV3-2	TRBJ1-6	ASSQDPGSSYNSPLH
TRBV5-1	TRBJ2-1	ASSSRPPAANEQF
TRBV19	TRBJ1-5	ASSPTGLGSNQPQH
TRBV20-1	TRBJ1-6	SATEGDSPLH
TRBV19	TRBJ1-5	ASTMRPNQPQH
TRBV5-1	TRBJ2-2	ASSPRTGGNTGELF
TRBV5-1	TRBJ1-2	ASSLDRAPRGYT
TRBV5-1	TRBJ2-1	ASSPGQGLKGDNEQF
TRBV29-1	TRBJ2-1	SAQGDRAYNEQF
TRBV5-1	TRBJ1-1	ASSAQGADTEAF
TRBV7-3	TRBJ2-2	ASSALAVTNTGELF
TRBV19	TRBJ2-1	ASSRSGRVYNEQF